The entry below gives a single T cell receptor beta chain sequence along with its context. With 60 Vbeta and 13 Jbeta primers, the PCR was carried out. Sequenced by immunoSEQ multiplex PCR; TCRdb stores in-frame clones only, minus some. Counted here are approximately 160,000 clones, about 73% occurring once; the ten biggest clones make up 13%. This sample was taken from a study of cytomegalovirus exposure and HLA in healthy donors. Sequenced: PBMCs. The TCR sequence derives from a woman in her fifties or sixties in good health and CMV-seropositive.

The CDR3 DNA reads as TGTGCCAGCAGTGTGGGGACAGTCATGCAGCCCCAGCATTTT. Its translation: CASSVGTVMQPQHF. The chain carries TRBV6-1 and TRBJ1-5; TRBD1 matches at 7 bases. J was trimmed by 7 bases and V by 4 bases; bases with no gene match: 7. The CDR3 is 14 amino acids. Germline V gene lookup returns CDR1 MNHNS and CDR2 SASEGT.